Listed below are T cell receptor beta chains from one sample, sequenced in a study of blood T cell repertoires in COVID-19. Libraries were prepared by immunoSEQ multiplex PCR; TCRdb keeps only in-frame clonotypes and omits some of them. The profile covers fewer than 250,000 clones, with roughly 84% appearing a single time and 3% to 3.5% taken by the ten largest. Sample: PBMCs or T cells enriched from blood (not recorded which). All receptors come from a woman younger than 45 who had been exposed to COVID-19. The CDR3 runs from the conserved cysteine through the conserved F or W. The order of the fields is J gene, clone size, V gene, D gene, CDR3 DNA, CDR3 protein. The D gene is left open where the match is weak. Size values are once, few and many counts, or a class for expanded clones, and some rows have none.

TRBJ2-7	NA	TRBV30	NA	TGTGCCTGGACCGCAAATCGACTAGGTGAGCAGTACTTC	CAWTANRLGEQYF
TRBJ1-2	NA	TRBV5-6	NA	TGTGCCAGCAGCCGAGAAAACTATGGCTACACCTTC	CASSRENYGYTF
TRBJ2-5	NA	TRBV4-1	TRBD2	TGCGCCAGCAGCCAAACCTCCGGGGGAGGGGAGACCCAGTACTTC	CASSQTSGGGETQYF
TRBJ2-1	NA	TRBV12-3/TRBV12-4	NA	TGTGCCAGCAGTTTTCCGGGAGACAATGAGCAGTTCTTC	CASSFPGDNEQFF
TRBJ2-5	NA	TRBV27	TRBD2	TGTGCCAGCAGTTTTATGAGCGGGGTCTCCCAAGAGACCCAGTACTTC	CASSFMSGVSQETQYF
TRBJ2-7	few	TRBV4-3	NA	TGCGCCAGCAGCCAAGATCCTGCCGGGTTAGGCGAGCAGTACTTC	CASSQDPAGLGEQYF
TRBJ2-5	NA	TRBV3-1/TRBV3-2	NA	TGTGCCAGCAGCCAAGAACCTAGGTGGGAAGAGACCCAGTACTTC	CASSQEPRWEETQYF
TRBJ2-1	NA	TRBV9	TRBD2	TGTGCCAGCAGCGGCGGGGGGGCCCTCAATGAGCAGTTCTTC	CASSGGGALNEQFF
TRBJ2-7	NA	TRBV19	TRBD1	TGTGCCAGCCGGGACAGGGCGCTCTACGAGCAGTACTTC	CASRDRALYEQYF
TRBJ2-4	NA	TRBV27	NA	TGTGCCAGCAAACCAGTCCATCCAGCCGGGACATGGGAAAACATTCAGTACTTC	CASKPVHPAGTWENIQYF
TRBJ2-7	NA	TRBV19	TRBD1	TGTGCCAGTAGTCGGGGACAGGGGCCGGGGTACGAGCAGTACTTC	CASSRGQGPGYEQYF
TRBJ1-2	NA	TRBV6-5	NA	TGTGCCAGCAGTTACTCGTACATTAACTATGGCTACACCTTC	CASSYSYINYGYTF
TRBJ1-5	NA	TRBV4-1	NA	TGCGCCAGCAGCGGCTTTGCAGGGGATCGCAATCAGCCCCAGCATTTT	CASSGFAGDRNQPQHF
TRBJ2-1	once	TRBV4-3	TRBD1	TGCGCCAGCAGCCAAACACCAGGGGGCTACAATGAGCAGTTCTTC	CASSQTPGGYNEQFF
TRBJ2-2	NA	TRBV27	NA	TGTGCCAGCTCGTGGGGGCCTAACACCGGGGAGCTGTTTTTT	CASSWGPNTGELFF
TRBJ2-3	NA	TRBV5-4	NA	TGTGCCAGCAGCTTGAAAGTTTTCACCTACCAAGACAAGACAGATACGCAGTATTTT	CASSLKVFTYQDKTDTQYF
TRBJ1-2	NA	TRBV18	TRBD1	TGTGCCAGCTCACCCGGGACAGGCGGTCAGGATGGCTACACCTTC	CASSPGTGGQDGYTF
TRBJ2-2	NA	TRBV19	NA	TGTGCCAGTAGTATTATAGTCACCGGGGAGCTGTTTTTT	CASSIIVTGELFF
TRBJ1-6	NA	TRBV11-2	NA	TGTGCCAGCAGCTTAGTAGTCAATTCACCCCTCCACTTT	CASSLVVNSPLHF
TRBJ1-1	NA	TRBV3-1/TRBV3-2	TRBD1	TGTGCCAGCAGCCAAGGGGACAGGGGTAGAACTGAAGCTTTCTTT	CASSQGDRGRTEAFF
TRBJ1-2	NA	TRBV10-2	TRBD1	TGCGCCAGCAGTGAGCTAACAGGGGGAGGCTACACCTTC	CASSELTGGGYTF
TRBJ1-5	NA	TRBV2	TRBD1	TGTGCCAGCAGTGGAGACAGGGCACAGCCCCAGCATTTT	CASSGDRAQPQHF
TRBJ2-1	NA	TRBV19	TRBD2	TGTGCCAGTAGTATTCAACCGAGCGGGGGATCATACAATGAGCAGTTCTTC	CASSIQPSGGSYNEQFF
TRBJ2-5	NA	TRBV27	TRBD2	TGTGCCAGCAGCCCGGCAGTAGCGGGGTATTGGGAGACCCAGTACTTC	CASSPAVAGYWETQYF